The entry below describes one T cell receptor (beta chain). Its antigen is undetermined. A much more abundant neighbour one base away suggests this may be a read error. This sample was taken from a study of blood T cells in healthy people across ages. The CDR3 runs to 16 residues. The V segment lost 7 bases and the J segment 5 bases; nucleotides outside the gene matches: 11. Germline assignment: CDR1 MDHEN and CDR2 SYDVKM. With a J-beta primer mix and a sample-barcoded 5' primer, a second PCR ran 7 to 11 cycles. A tag from a template-switch adaptor with 12 random nucleotides marked each cDNA molecule. A single record per CDR3 protein comes from TCRdb applying MiXCR to the 5' RACE reads. Among about 730,000 distinct CDR3 sequences listed, around 46% were seen once. Study-wide findings and caveats: Significant beta diversity loss was already apparent by age roughly 44, declining roughly linearly. Donor CMV status was unknown, possibly confounding expanded clonotype changes.

V gene TRBV28 combines with J gene TRBJ2-5, with 12 nucleotides matching TRBD2. Sequenced sample: blood. The TCR originated in a woman aged 55-70 years in good health. The CDR3 nucleotides are TGTGCCAGCAAGACCGGACTAGCGGGAAGTGTGGAGACCCAGTACTTC. Translation: CASKTGLAGSVETQYF.